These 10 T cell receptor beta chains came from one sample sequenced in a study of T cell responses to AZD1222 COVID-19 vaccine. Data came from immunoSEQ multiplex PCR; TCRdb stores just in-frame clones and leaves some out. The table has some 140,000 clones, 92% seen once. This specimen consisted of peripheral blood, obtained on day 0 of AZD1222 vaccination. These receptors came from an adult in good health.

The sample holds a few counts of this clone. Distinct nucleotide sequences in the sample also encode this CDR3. The CDR3 nucleotides are TGTGCCAGCTCCTGGACAGGAAACACTGAAGCTTTCTTT. It yields the protein CASSWTGNTEAFF. The rearrangement links TRBV6-5 to TRBJ1-1, with 7 bases matching TRBD1. V shed 8 bases, J shed 2 bases, and the junction held 5 bases outside the gene matches. This CDR3 is 13 amino acids long. CDR1 and CDR2 from the germline V gene are MNHEY and SVGAGI.

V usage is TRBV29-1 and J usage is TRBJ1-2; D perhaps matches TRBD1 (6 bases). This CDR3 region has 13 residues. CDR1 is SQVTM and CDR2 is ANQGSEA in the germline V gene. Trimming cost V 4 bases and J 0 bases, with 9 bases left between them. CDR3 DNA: TGCAGCGTTGCGGGGGCCGCTAACTATGGCTACACCTTC. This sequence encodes CSVAGAANYGYTF.

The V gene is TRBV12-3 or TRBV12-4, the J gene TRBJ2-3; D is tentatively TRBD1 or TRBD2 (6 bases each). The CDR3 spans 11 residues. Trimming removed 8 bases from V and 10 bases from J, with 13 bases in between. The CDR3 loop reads CASGGSGPQYF. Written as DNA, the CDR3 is TGTGCCAGCGGGGGCAGCGGGCCGCAGTATTTT.

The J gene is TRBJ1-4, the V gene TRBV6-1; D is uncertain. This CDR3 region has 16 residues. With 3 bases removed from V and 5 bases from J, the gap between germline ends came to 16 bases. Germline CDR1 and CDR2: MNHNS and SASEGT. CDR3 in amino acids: CASSESIVRRNEKLFF. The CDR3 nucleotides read TGTGCCAGCAGTGAGAGTATCGTCAGAAGAAATGAAAAACTGTTTTTT.

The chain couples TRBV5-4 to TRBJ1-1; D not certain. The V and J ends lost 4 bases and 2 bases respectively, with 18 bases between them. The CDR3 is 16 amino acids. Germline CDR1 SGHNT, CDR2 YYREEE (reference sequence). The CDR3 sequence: CASSPRRRAFNTEAFF. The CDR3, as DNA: TGTGCCAGCAGCCCTAGACGCCGGGCCTTTAACACTGAAGCTTTCTTT.

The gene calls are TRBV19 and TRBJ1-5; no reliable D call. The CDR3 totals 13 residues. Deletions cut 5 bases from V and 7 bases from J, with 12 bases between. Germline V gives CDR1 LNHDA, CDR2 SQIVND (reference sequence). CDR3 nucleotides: TGTGCCAGTAGTTATCCGGCACGACAGCCCCAGCATTTT. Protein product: CASSYPARQPQHF.

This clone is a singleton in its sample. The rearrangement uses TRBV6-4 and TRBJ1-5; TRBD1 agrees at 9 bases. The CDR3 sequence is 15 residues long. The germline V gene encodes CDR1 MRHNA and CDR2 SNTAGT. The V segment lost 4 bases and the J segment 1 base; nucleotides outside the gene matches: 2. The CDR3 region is CASSATGGSNQPQHF. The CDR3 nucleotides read TGTGCCAGCAGTGCGACAGGGGGAAGCAATCAGCCCCAGCATTTT.

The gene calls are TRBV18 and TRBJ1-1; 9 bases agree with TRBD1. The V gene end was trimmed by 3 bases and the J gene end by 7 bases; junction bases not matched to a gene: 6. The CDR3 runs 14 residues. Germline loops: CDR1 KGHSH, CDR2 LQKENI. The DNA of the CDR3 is TGTGCCAGCTCACCCTCTCCGGGACAGGGTGAAGCTTTCTTT. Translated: CASSPSPGQGEAFF.

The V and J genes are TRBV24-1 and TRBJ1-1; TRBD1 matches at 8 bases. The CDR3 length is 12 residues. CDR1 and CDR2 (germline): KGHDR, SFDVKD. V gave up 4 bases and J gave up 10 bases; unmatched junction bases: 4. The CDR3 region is CATSEGDRGAFF. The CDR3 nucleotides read TGTGCCACCAGTGAGGGCGACAGGGGAGCTTTCTTT.

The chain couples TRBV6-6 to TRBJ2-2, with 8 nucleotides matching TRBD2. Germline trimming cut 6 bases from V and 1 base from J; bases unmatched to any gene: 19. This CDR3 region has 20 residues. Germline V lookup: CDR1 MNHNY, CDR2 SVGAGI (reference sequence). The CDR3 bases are TGTGCCAGCAGCCAACCCCCCGGGACTAGGACTTTTCTGAACACCGGGGAGCTGTTTTTT. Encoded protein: CASSQPPGTRTFLNTGELFF.